The 19 T cell receptor beta chains in this list originate from one sample, sequenced in a study of cytomegalovirus exposure and HLA in healthy donors. The assay was immunoSEQ multiplex PCR, and TCRdb's table has in-frame clones only and misses some. Of tens of thousands of clones listed, 95% are singletons. Sample: PBMCs. The receptor source for this set is a woman aged 18-29 years in good health and CMV-seropositive.

J is TRBJ2-2 and V is TRBV27, with D tentatively TRBD1 (6 bases). Germline-derived CDR1 and CDR2 are MNHEY and SMNVEV (reference sequence). The V and J ends lost 4 bases and 6 bases respectively, with 9 bases between them. CDR3 length: 13 amino acids. This chain's CDR3 is CASSSQGSGELFF. CDR3 nucleotides: TGTGCCAGCAGTTCACAGGGCTCCGGGGAGCTGTTTTTT.

The CDR3 sequence: CASSLKTSGGADQYF. In nucleotides, the CDR3 is TGTGCCAGCAGCTTAAAGACTAGCGGAGGGGCGGACCAGTACTTC. The V call is TRBV5-6, the J call TRBJ2-5, with 9 bases that match TRBD2. The germline V gene has CDR1 SGHDT and CDR2 YYEEEE. CDR3 length: 15 amino acids. Trimming took 2 bases from V and 10 from J; bases not matched to a gene: 12.

This chain connects TRBV7-9 to TRBJ1-3; D is ambiguous. Germline V gene sequence: CDR1 SEHNR, CDR2 FQNEAQ (reference sequence). This CDR3 has 15 amino acids. V lost 5 bases to trimming and J lost 2 bases, with 13 bases between them. CDR3 region: CASSRTRETGNTIYF. DNA of the CDR3: TGTGCCAGCAGCCGAACAAGGGAGACTGGAAACACCATATATTTT.

V is TRBV4-2 and J is TRBJ1-5, with TRBD1 matching over 10 bases. Germline V gene data show CDR1 as LGHNA and CDR2 as YNFKEQ. This CDR3 has 18 amino acids. Trimming took 1 base from V and 6 from J; bases not matched to a gene: 12. The CDR3 sequence is CASSQVGGTGVSSQPQHF. DNA of the CDR3: TGTGCCAGCAGCCAAGTAGGGGGGACAGGGGTTTCGAGTCAGCCCCAGCATTTT.

The V and J genes are TRBV5-8 and TRBJ1-1, with unresolved D. V dropped 0 bases and J dropped 7 bases, with 4 bases sitting between them. CDR1 SGHTS and CDR2 YDEGEE come from the germline V gene. This CDR3 region has 11 residues. The CDR3 DNA is TGTGCCAGCAGCTTGGGAGGTGAAGCTTTCTTT. As protein: CASSLGGEAFF.

The chain couples TRBV11-2 to TRBJ1-1; D uncertain. Trimming took off 1 base at V and 2 bases at J, with 8 bases between the two ends. Germline lookup yields CDR1 SGHAT and CDR2 FQNNGV. This CDR3 comprises 14 residues. CDR3: CASSLGPVNTEAFF. The CDR3 coding sequence is TGTGCCAGCAGCTTAGGTCCAGTCAACACTGAAGCTTTCTTT.

The rearrangement links TRBV4-1 to TRBJ2-1; the match to TRBD1 covers 11 bases. V shed 4 bases and J 3 bases; nucleotides not matched to a gene: 5. The germline V gene encodes CDR1 MGHRA and CDR2 YSYEKL. The CDR3 contains 16 residues. CDR3 residues: CASSRTGTGGYNEQFF. CDR3 nucleotides: TGCGCCAGCAGCCGAACCGGGACAGGGGGCTACAATGAGCAGTTCTTC.

This clone appeared a few times. V gene TRBV2 combines with J gene TRBJ1-2, with D hard to call. Deletions cut 6 bases from V and 4 bases from J, with 9 bases between. This CDR3 region has 12 residues. CDR1 SNHLY and CDR2 FYNNEI come from the germline V gene. This CDR3 reads CASRLEGYGYTF. Written as DNA, the CDR3 is TGTGCCAGCAGACTCGAGGGCTATGGCTACACCTTC.

The V and J genes are TRBV5-6 and TRBJ1-1, with D hard to call. Trimming removed 0 bases at V and 4 bases at J, with 4 bases between. This CDR3 has 12 amino acids. Germline V gives CDR1 SGHDT, CDR2 YYEEEE. The CDR3 nucleotides read TGTGCCAGCAGCTTGGGCAGCACTGAAGCTTTCTTT. Protein sequence: CASSLGSTEAFF.

The rearrangement links TRBV29-1 to TRBJ1-1, with no clear D. The CDR3 length is 12 residues. Between the trimmed V and J ends, which lost 4 bases and 8 bases, there was a span of 14 bases. Germline V gene sequence: CDR1 SQVTM, CDR2 ANQGSEA. The CDR3 spells CSVGIPGGEAFF. DNA of the CDR3: TGCAGCGTTGGTATCCCGGGCGGGGAAGCTTTCTTT. The full variable domain, rest sourced from reference TRBV29-1 and TRBJ1-1, is SAVISQKPSRDICQRGTSLTIQCQVDSQVTMMFWYRQQPGQSLTLIATANQGSEATYESGFVIDKFPISRPNLTFSTLTVSNMSPEDSSIYLCSVGIPGGEAFFGQGTRLTVV.

This clone was seen only a few times. The chain uses TRBV28 and TRBJ1-5; a possible D gene is TRBD1 (5 bases). This CDR3 is built from 12 residues. The germline V and J ends were trimmed by 10 bases and 4 bases, with 11 bases remaining between them. Germline V gene lookup returns CDR1 MDHEN and CDR2 SYDVKM. The CDR3 nucleotides read TGTGCCACCGAGACAGTTAATCAGCCCCAGCATTTT. Its protein is CATETVNQPQHF.

This clone was seen once. This chain joins TRBV5-6 and TRBJ2-1; the D gene is possibly TRBD1 (5 bases). V was shortened by 0 bases and J by 9 bases, with 13 bases between the two germline ends. From germline, CDR1 is SGHDT and CDR2 YYEEEE. This CDR3 is built from 14 residues. CDR3 in DNA: TGTGCCAGCAGCTTGGTAGGGGTGGGTAGTGAGCAGTTCTTC. Translating gives CASSLVGVGSEQFF.

This chain links TRBV2 with TRBJ1-5; D might be TRBD1 (6 bases). Germline-derived CDR1 and CDR2 are SNHLY and FYNNEI. The germline V and J ends were trimmed by 5 bases and 6 bases, with 17 bases remaining between them. This CDR3 has 15 amino acids. The DNA for the CDR3 is TGTGCCAGCAGTAGGGACCGACAGGTCAGTCAGCCCCAGCATTTT. Translation: CASSRDRQVSQPQHF.

This sequence joins TRBV5-1 and TRBJ2-7, with a tentative D call TRBD1 (5 bases). This CDR3 spans 11 amino acids. Per the germline V gene, CDR1 is SGHRS and CDR2 is YFSETQ. V lost 6 bases, J lost 6 bases, and 10 bases lay in between. This chain's CDR3 is CASTGGAEQYF. The CDR3, as DNA: TGCGCCAGCACCGGTGGGGCCGAGCAGTACTTC.

The genes are TRBV2 and TRBJ1-1, with unresolved D. Per the germline V gene, CDR1 is SNHLY and CDR2 is FYNNEI. V was shortened by 4 bases and J by 6 bases, with 15 bases between the two germline ends. The CDR3 consists of 14 residues. CDR3: CASSGWALLAEAFF. The DNA for the CDR3 is TGTGCCAGCAGTGGATGGGCCCTCCTTGCTGAAGCTTTCTTT.

V usage is TRBV5-4 and J usage is TRBJ2-2; D is perhaps TRBD2 (6 bases). The V end was cut by 3 bases, the J end by 1 base, with 13 bases between. From germline, CDR1 is SGHNT and CDR2 YYREEE (reference sequence). The CDR3 extends over 16 amino acids. The CDR3 DNA reads as TGTGCCAGCAGCTCTGCGGGGAACCGGAACACCGGGGAGCTGTTTTTT. This gives the protein CASSSAGNRNTGELFF.

The gene calls are TRBV5-1 and TRBJ1-5, with no clear D. Germline CDR1 is SGHRS and CDR2 is YFSETQ. This CDR3 contains 15 residues. V was shortened by 1 base and J by 2 bases, with 10 bases between the two germline ends. CDR3 sequence reads: CASSLSGGRNQPQHF. The CDR3 nucleotides are TGCGCCAGCAGCTTGAGTGGTGGGCGCAATCAGCCCCAGCATTTT.

The chain is built from TRBV30 and TRBJ1-1; possible D gene TRBD1, 5 bases. The V end was cut by 5 bases, the J end by 1 base, with 11 bases between. Germline values: CDR1 GTSNPN, CDR2 SVGIG (reference sequence). The CDR3 runs to 13 residues. The CDR3 spells CAWARQSNTEAFF. CDR3 bases: TGTGCCTGGGCCAGACAGTCGAACACTGAAGCTTTCTTT.

A few counts support this clone. The gene calls are TRBV14 and TRBJ2-2, with D possibly TRBD2 on 5 matching bases. V was shortened by 1 base and J by 5 bases, with 14 bases between the two germline ends. The CDR3 spans 16 residues. Germline-derived CDR1 and CDR2 are SGHDN and FVKESK. The CDR3 region has the DNA TGTGCCAGCAGCCAAGGGACTGGCGGGCGTACCGGGGAGCTGTTTTTT. Its protein is CASSQGTGGRTGELFF.